What follows are 26 T cell receptor beta chains derived from one specimen sequenced in a study of CXCR3-negative and CXCR3-positive naive CD8 T cells. These receptors are not linked to any known antigen. The TRB libraries of cDNA were built by UMI-labeled 5' RACE. TCRdb re-called the 5' RACE reads; every CDR3 protein appears as one record, without DNA. This sample contains 85,000 to 120,000 distinct CDR3 sequences. Study-wide points: CXCR3-positive naive cells carried more hydrophobic TRB CDR3s than CXCR3-negative ones.

Sequenced sample: naive CXCR3+ CD8+ T cells from blood. The subset is: CD45RO-CCR7+CD27+CD95- naive CD8+ T cells expressing CXCR3 (TNR3+). Receptor source: a human donor in good health. Some clones in this sample may be carry-over from other donors' samples.

This CDR3 is CASSQVYSYEQYF. The V and J genes are TRBV4-2 and TRBJ2-7. The CDR3 is 13 amino acids. Looked up from germline, CDR1 is LGHNA and CDR2 is YNFKEQ.

This rearrangement joins TRBV20-1 to TRBJ2-7; with no DNA, the TCRdb D assignment of TRBD2 cannot be verified. Germline V gives CDR1 DFQATT, CDR2 SNEGSKA (reference sequence). The CDR3 runs to 13 residues. The CDR3 region is CSARASGSYEQYF.

The J gene is TRBJ1-2, the V gene TRBV23-1; TCRdb designates TRBD1, a call that cannot be tested without DNA. TRBV23-1 is treated as an ORF (open reading frame) with a function not yet certain. This CDR3 contains 15 residues. This CDR3 reads CASSPNPGGIYGYTF.

This sequence joins TRBV29-1 and TRBJ1-1; the TRBD1 assignment by TCRdb is unverifiable without DNA. CDR3 length equals 14 residues. Germline V gene sequence: CDR1 SQVTM, CDR2 ANQGSEA. The CDR3 region is CSGWTPDLNTEAFF.

The V call is TRBV10-3, the J call TRBJ2-3. The CDR3 covers 13 residues. Germline loops: CDR1 ENHRY, CDR2 SYGVKD. The CDR3 loop reads CAISEVGTDTQYF.

The chain links TRBV24-1 to TRBJ2-2; with no DNA, the TCRdb D assignment of TRBD1 cannot be verified. The CDR3 has 16 residues. The germline CDR1 and CDR2 sequences are KGHDR and SFDVKD. CDR3 protein: CATSEPNRGPTGELFF.

This rearrangement joins TRBV29-1 to TRBJ2-7. The CDR3 is 16 residues long. Germline-derived CDR1 and CDR2 are SQVTM and ANQGSEA. The CDR3 reads CSVETLESGRSNEQYF.

This CDR3 reads CAISESGAETYNEQFF. The chain recombines TRBV10-3 with TRBJ2-1; absent DNA, TCRdb's TRBD1 call cannot be checked. This CDR3 is built from 16 residues. In germline, CDR1 is ENHRY, CDR2 SYGVKD.

The V and J genes are TRBV7-9 and TRBJ2-7; checking the TCRdb D call of TRBD1 is not possible without DNA. The germline gives CDR1 SEHNR, CDR2 FQNEAQ (reference sequence). There are 13 residues in the CDR3. The CDR3 loop reads CASRPGGTYEQYF.

The chain uses TRBV5-1 and TRBJ2-1. Germline assignment: CDR1 SGHRS and CDR2 YFSETQ. This CDR3 is built from 16 residues. CDR3 loop: CASSLAAASSYNEQFF.

V is TRBV7-9 and J is TRBJ1-1. CDR1 is SEHNR, CDR2 FQNEAQ, per germline (reference sequence). This CDR3 region has 16 residues. CDR3: CASSLPLGSGSTEAFF.

The chain couples TRBV7-3 to TRBJ2-2. The CDR3 extends over 14 amino acids. Germline V gene data show CDR1 as SGHTA and CDR2 as FQGTGA. The CDR3 protein is CASSYGVGTGELFF.

This CDR3 reads CASSPGQGRDNEQFF. This chain connects TRBV12-3 or TRBV12-4 to TRBJ2-1; no DNA is available, so the TRBD1 call from TCRdb remains unchecked. The CDR3 length is 15 residues.

The chain employs TRBV6-6 and TRBJ2-7. This CDR3 comprises 15 residues. The germline V gene encodes CDR1 MNHNY and CDR2 SVGAGI (reference sequence). CDR3 amino acids: CASSYRTAAAYEQYF.

CDR3 sequence reads: CASSFESSYEQYF. The chain uses TRBV7-9 and TRBJ2-7. Germline lookup yields CDR1 SEHNR and CDR2 FQNEAQ (reference sequence). CDR3 length: 13 residues.

The chain recombines TRBV29-1 with TRBJ1-3. The CDR3 consists of 12 residues. CDR1 is SQVTM and CDR2 is ANQGSEA in the germline V gene. CDR3 sequence: CSVIFSGNTIYF.

The chain uses TRBV29-1 and TRBJ1-2. This CDR3 contains 11 residues. Per germline, CDR1 SQVTM and CDR2 ANQGSEA. This chain's CDR3 is CSVDGNYGYTF.

The genes are TRBV6-6 and TRBJ2-7; the TCRdb call, TRBD2, lacks DNA for checking. The CDR3 runs to 13 residues. Germline values: CDR1 MNHNY, CDR2 SVGAGI (reference sequence). This CDR3 reads CASSYMVEDEQYF.

The CDR3 loop is CASSLGLAGGEQYF. The V call is TRBV5-6, the J call TRBJ2-7; TCRdb gives TRBD2 as the D gene, but with no DNA this cannot be confirmed. Germline loops: CDR1 SGHDT, CDR2 YYEEEE. The CDR3 has 14 amino acids.

This chain connects TRBV7-9 to TRBJ2-2; the D call of TRBD1 rests on TCRdb alone, since no DNA is present to check it. The CDR3 length is 14 residues. The germline CDR1 and CDR2 sequences are SEHNR and FQNEAQ (reference sequence). The CDR3 protein is CASSGAAIPGELFF.

The chain combines TRBV7-9 with TRBJ2-1; no DNA is available, so the TRBD1 call from TCRdb remains unchecked. The length of the CDR3 is 16 residues. Germline V gene lookup returns CDR1 SEHNR and CDR2 FQNEAQ (reference sequence). CDR3 sequence reads: CASSSWTGGLDNEQFF.

The chain carries TRBV7-2 and TRBJ2-7; TCRdb proposes TRBD1, but this gene call is untestable without DNA. The CDR3 has 13 amino acids. Per germline, CDR1 SGHTA and CDR2 FQGNSA. CDR3 protein: CASSLDRGYEQYF.

The chain recombines TRBV5-6 with TRBJ2-1; the D call of TRBD1 rests on TCRdb alone, since no DNA is present to check it. CDR1 is SGHDT, CDR2 YYEEEE, per germline. This CDR3 has 16 residues. The CDR3 sequence is CGSSSPIARGTDEQFF.

The chain is built from TRBV9 and TRBJ2-7; TCRdb calls TRBD1, which cannot be checked without DNA. Germline V CDR1 and CDR2: SGDLS, YYNGEE. The CDR3 contains 15 residues. The CDR3 sequence: CASSVDGTGFYEQYF.

V usage is TRBV7-9 and J usage is TRBJ2-7. The CDR3 sequence is 15 residues long. Looked up from germline, CDR1 is SEHNR and CDR2 is FQNEAQ (reference sequence). The CDR3 here is CASSLLSGSSDEQYF.

V gene TRBV7-6 combines with J gene TRBJ2-3; TCRdb selects TRBD2, and the lack of DNA leaves this call unchecked. Germline lookup yields CDR1 SGHVS and CDR2 FNYEAQ. This CDR3 has 17 residues. The CDR3 spells CASSYFPSGGATDTQYF.